This T cell receptor beta chain was profiled in a study of cytomegalovirus exposure and HLA in healthy donors. Regarding the study as a whole: In an earlier analysis, productive rearrangement rates for most beta V segments clustered near 87% or 30%.

13 Jbeta primers and 60 Vbeta primers were used for the PCR. Using immunoSEQ multiplex PCR, the repertoire was profiled, and TCRdb retains in-frame clones only, with some absent. Of around 230,000 clones in the sample, more than 70% were seen once. A note on this clone: No antigen is known for it.

V was clipped by 5 bases and J by 3 bases, with 15 bases between them. Germline V gene lookup returns CDR1 SGHVS and CDR2 FNYEAQ. This CDR3 has 15 residues. This TCR was sampled from a boy younger than 18 in good health and CMV-seronegative. The sequenced sample was PBMCs. The J gene is TRBJ2-3, the V gene TRBV7-6; D possibly corresponds to TRBD2 (6 bases). The CDR3 spells CASSPEVGGTDTQYF. DNA for the CDR3: TGTGCCAGCAGCCCAGAGGTGGGGGGAACAGATACGCAGTATTTT.